The clone carrying this TCR beta chain was observed at least ten times. MiXCR, applied by TCRdb to the 5' RACE reads, yields one record per CDR3 protein. This repertoire shows tens of thousands of distinct CDR3 sequences, about 28% found once; its top ten account for about 2.2%. From germline, CDR1 is SGHTA and CDR2 FQGTGA. Trimming left V 3 bases short and J 4 bases short, with 7 bases between. This CDR3 contains 13 residues. This clonotype was obtained from a female donor with breast cancer. The sequenced sample was naive CD4+ T cells sorted from blood. As to subset: naive CD4+ T cells, CD4+CD45RA+CD25-. This chain connects TRBV7-3 to TRBJ1-5, with D hard to call. CDR3 sequence: CASSFGMNQPQHF. The CDR3 nucleotides read TGTGCCAGCAGCTTTGGAATGAATCAGCCCCAGCATTTT.